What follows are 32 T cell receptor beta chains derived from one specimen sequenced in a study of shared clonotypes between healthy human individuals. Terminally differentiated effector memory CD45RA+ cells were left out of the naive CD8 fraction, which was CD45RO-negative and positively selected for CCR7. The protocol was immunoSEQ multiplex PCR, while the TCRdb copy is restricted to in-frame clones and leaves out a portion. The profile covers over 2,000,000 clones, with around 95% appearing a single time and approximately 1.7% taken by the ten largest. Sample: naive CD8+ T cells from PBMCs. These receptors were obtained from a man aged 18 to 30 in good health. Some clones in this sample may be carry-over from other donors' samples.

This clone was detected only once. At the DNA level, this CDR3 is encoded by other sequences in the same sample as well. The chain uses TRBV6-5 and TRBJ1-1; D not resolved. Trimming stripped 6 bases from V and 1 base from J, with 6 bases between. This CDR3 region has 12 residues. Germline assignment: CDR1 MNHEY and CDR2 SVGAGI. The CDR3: CASRAGNTEAFF. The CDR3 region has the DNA TGTGCCAGCAGGGCGGGGAACACTGAAGCTTTCTTT.

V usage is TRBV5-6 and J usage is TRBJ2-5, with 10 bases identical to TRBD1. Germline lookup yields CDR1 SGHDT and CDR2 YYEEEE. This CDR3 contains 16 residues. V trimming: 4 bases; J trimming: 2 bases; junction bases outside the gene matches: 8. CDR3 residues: CASSDGGQGGQETQYF. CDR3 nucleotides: TGTGCCAGCAGCGACGGAGGACAGGGGGGACAAGAGACCCAGTACTTC.

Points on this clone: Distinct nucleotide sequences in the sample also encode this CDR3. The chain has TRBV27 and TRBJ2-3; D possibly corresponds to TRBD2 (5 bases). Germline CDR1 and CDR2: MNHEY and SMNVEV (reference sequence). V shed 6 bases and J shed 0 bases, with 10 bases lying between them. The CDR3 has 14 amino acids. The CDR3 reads CASSPRTSTDTQYF. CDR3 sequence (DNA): TGTGCCAGCAGCCCCCGGACTAGCACAGATACGCAGTATTTT.

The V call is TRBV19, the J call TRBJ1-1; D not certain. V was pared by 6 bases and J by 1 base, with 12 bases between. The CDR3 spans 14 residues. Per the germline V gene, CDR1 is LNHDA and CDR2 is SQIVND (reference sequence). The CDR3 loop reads CASSDWTENTEAFF. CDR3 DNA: TGTGCCAGTAGCGATTGGACGGAGAACACTGAAGCTTTCTTT.

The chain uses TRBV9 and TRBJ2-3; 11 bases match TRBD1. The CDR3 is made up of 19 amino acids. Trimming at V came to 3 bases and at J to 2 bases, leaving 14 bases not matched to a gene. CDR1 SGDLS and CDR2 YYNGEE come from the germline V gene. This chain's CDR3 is CASSARTGGSTSYTDTQYF. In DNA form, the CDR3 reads TGTGCCAGCAGCGCCAGGACAGGGGGCTCCACCTCGTACACAGATACGCAGTATTTT.

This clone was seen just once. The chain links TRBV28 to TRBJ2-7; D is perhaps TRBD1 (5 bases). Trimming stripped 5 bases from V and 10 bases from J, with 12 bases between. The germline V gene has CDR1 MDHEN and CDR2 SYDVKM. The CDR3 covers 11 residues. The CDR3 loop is CASSVDRRQYF. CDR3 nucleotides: TGTGCCAGCAGTGTCGACAGAAGACAGTACTTC.

The DNA of the CDR3 is TGTGCCAGCAGCGAGACCGGGAATCCCTACGAGCAGTACTTC. It codes for CASSETGNPYEQYF. The chain couples TRBV9 to TRBJ2-7; D is possibly TRBD2 (5 bases). The germline CDR1 and CDR2 sequences are SGDLS and YYNGEE. This CDR3 has 14 residues. V lost 3 bases and J lost 2, with 12 bases in between.

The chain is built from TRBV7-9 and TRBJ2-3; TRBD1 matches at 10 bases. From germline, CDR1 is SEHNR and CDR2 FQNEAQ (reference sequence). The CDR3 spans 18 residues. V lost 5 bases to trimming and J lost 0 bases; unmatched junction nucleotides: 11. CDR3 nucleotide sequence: TGTGCCAGCAGCGACCGGGACAGGGGTCGCTCTAGCACAGATACGCAGTATTTT. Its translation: CASSDRDRGRSSTDTQYF. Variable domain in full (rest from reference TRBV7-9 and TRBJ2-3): DTGVSQNPRHKITKRGQNVTFRCDPISEHNRLYWYRQTLGQGPEFLTYFQNEAQLEKSRLLSDRFSAERPKGSFSTLEIQRTEQGDSAMYLCASSDRDRGRSSTDTQYFGPGTRLTVL.

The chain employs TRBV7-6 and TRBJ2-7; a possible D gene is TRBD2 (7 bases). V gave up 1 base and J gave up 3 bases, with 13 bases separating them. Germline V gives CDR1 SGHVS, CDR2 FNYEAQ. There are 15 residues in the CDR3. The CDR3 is CASSLEGGAGYEQYF. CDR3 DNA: TGTGCCAGCAGCTTAGAGGGGGGGGCCGGCTACGAGCAGTACTTC.

The CDR3 sequence is CASSLGPGQVSNQPQHF. The CDR3 DNA follows: TGTGCCAGCAGCTTGGGGCCGGGACAGGTTAGCAATCAGCCCCAGCATTTT. V is TRBV5-6 and J is TRBJ1-5; 8 bases fit TRBD1. This CDR3 has 17 residues. V was pared by 0 bases and J by 0 bases, with 5 bases of the junction left unmatched. Germline V gene sequence: CDR1 SGHDT, CDR2 YYEEEE.

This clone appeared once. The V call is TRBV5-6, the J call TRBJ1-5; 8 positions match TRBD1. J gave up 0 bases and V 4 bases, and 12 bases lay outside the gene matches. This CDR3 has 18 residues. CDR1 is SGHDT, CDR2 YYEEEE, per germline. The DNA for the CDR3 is TGTGCCAGCAGCGCCAGTACAGGGGGATACTATAGCAATCAGCCCCAGCATTTT. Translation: CASSASTGGYYSNQPQHF.

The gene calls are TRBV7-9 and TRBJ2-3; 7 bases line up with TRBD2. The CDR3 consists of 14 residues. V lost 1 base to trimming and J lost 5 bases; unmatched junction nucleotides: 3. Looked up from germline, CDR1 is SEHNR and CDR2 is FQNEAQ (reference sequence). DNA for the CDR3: TGTGCCAGCAGCTTAGGTATAGCGGGAGATACGCAGTATTTT. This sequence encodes CASSLGIAGDTQYF.

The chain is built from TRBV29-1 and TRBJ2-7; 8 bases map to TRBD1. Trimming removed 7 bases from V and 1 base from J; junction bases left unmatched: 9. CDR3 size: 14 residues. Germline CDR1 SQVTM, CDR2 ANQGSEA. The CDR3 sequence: CSATDRVLSYEQYF. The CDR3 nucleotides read TGCAGCGCCACGGACAGGGTACTATCCTACGAGCAGTACTTC.

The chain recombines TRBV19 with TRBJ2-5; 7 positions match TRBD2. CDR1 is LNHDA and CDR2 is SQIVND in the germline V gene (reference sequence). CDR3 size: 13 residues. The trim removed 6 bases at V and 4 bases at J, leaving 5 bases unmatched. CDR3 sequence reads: CASRLGGRETQYF. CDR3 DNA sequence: TGTGCCAGTAGATTGGGAGGGAGAGAGACCCAGTACTTC.

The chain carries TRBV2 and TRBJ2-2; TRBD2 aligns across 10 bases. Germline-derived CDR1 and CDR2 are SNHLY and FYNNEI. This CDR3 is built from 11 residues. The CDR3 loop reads CVAGGTGELFF. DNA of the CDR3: TGTGTAGCGGGAGGTACCGGGGAGCTGTTTTTT.

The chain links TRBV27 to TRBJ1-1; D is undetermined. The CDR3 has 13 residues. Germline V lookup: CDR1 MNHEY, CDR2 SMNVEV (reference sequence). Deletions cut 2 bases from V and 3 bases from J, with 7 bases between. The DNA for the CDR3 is TGTGCCAGCAGTTTAAAGGCGTACACTGAAGCTTTCTTT. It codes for CASSLKAYTEAFF.

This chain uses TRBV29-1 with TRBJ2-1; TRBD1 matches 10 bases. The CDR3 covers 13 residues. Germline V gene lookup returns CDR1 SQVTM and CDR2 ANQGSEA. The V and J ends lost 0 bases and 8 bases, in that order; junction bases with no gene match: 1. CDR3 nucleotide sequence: TGCAGCGTTGAAGATGGGACAGGGGATGAGCAGTTCTTC. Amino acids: CSVEDGTGDEQFF.

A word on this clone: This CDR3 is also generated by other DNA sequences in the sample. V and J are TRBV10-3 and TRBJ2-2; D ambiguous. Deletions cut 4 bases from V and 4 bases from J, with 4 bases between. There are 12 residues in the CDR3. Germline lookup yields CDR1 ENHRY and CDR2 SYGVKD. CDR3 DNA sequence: TGTGCCATCAGTGCTGTCACCGGGGAGCTGTTTTTT. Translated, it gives CAISAVTGELFF.

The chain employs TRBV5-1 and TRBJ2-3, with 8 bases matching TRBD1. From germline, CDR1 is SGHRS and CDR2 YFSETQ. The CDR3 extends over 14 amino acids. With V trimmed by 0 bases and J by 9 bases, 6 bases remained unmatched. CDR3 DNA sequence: TGCGCCAGCAGCTTGGGCCAGGGGGCGCCGACGCAGTATTTT. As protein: CASSLGQGAPTQYF.

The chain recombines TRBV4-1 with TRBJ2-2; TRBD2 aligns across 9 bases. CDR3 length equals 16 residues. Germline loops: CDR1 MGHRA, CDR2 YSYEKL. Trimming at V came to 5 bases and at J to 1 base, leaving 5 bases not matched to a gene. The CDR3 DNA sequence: TGCGCCAGCAGCGGATGGACTAGCGAGAACACCGGGGAGCTGTTTTTT. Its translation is CASSGWTSENTGELFF.

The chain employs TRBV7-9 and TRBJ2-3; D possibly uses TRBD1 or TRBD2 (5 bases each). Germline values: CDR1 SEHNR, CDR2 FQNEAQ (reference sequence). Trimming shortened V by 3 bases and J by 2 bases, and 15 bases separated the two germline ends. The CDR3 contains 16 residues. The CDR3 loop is CASSFGDGRITDTQYF. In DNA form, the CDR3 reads TGTGCCAGCAGCTTCGGGGACGGGCGAATCACAGATACGCAGTATTTT.

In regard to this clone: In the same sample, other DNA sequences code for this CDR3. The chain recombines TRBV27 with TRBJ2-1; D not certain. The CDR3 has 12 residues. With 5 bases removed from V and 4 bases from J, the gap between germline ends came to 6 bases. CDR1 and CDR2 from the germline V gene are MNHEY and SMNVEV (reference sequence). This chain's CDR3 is CASSPGYNEQFF. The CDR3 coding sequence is TGTGCCAGCAGTCCCGGGTACAATGAGCAGTTCTTC.

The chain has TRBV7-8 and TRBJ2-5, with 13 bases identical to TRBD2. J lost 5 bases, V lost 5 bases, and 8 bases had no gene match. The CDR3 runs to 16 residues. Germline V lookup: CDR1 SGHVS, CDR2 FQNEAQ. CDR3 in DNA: TGTGCCAGCAGCGATGGACTAGCGGGAGTCGAGGAGACCCAGTACTTC. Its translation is CASSDGLAGVEETQYF.

The CDR3 spells CASSFGARGEAFF. The CDR3 DNA sequence: TGTGCCAGCAGTTTCGGGGCAAGGGGTGAAGCTTTCTTT. The chain carries TRBV28 and TRBJ1-1; tentative D call: TRBD1 (5 bases). V gave up 3 bases and J gave up 7 bases, with 12 bases separating them. Germline V gives CDR1 MDHEN, CDR2 SYDVKM. This CDR3 spans 13 amino acids.

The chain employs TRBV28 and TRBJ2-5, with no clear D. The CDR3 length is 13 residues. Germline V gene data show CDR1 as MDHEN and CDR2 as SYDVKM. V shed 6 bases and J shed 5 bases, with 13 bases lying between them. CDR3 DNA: TGTGCCAGCAGCCCCGTAGTGGGTGAGACCCAGTACTTC. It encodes CASSPVVGETQYF.

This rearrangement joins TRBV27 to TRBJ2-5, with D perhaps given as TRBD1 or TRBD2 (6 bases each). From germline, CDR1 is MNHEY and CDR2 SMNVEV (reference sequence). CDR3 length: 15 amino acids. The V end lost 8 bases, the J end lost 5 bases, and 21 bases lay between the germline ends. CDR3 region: CASGAQRGDAETQYF. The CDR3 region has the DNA TGTGCCAGCGGGGCCCAAAGGGGGGACGCTGAGACCCAGTACTTC.

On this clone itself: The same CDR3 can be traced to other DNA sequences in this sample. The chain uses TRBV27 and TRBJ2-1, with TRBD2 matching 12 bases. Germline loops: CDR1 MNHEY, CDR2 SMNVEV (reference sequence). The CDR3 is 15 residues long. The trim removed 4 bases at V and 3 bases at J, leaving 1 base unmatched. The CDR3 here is CASSSGLAGYNEQFF. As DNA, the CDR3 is TGTGCCAGCAGTTCGGGACTAGCGGGCTACAATGAGCAGTTCTTC.

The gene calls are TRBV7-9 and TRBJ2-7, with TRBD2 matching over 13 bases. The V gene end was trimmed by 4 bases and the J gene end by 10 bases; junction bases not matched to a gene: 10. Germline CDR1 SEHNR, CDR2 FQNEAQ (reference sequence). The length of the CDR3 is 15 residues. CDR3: CASSSSGLAGPNQYF. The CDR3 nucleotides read TGTGCCAGCAGCTCGTCGGGACTAGCGGGACCTAACCAGTACTTC.

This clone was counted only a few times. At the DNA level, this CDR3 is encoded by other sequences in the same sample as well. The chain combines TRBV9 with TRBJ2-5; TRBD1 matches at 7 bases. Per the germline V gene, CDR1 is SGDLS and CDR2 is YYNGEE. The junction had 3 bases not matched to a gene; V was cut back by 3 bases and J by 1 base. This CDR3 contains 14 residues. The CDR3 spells CASSGRDSQETQYF. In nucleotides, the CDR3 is TGTGCCAGCAGCGGCCGGGACAGCCAAGAGACCCAGTACTTC. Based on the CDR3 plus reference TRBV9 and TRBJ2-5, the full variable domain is DSGVTQTPKHLITATGQRVTLRCSPRSGDLSVYWYQQSLDQGLQFLIQYYNGEERAKGNILERFSAQQFPDLHSELNLSSLELGDSALYFCASSGRDSQETQYFGPGTRLLVL.

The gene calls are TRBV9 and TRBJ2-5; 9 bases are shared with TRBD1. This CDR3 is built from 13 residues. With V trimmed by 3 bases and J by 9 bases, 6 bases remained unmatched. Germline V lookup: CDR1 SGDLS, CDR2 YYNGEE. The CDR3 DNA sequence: TGTGCCAGCAGCGGCACACAGGGGGCCCCCCAGTACTTC. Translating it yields CASSGTQGAPQYF.

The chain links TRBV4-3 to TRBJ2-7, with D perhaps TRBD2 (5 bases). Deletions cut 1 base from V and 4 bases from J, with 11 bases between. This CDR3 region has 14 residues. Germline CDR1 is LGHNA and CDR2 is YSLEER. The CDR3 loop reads CASSQGFRGYEQYF. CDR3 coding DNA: TGCGCCAGCAGCCAAGGGTTCCGGGGTTACGAGCAGTACTTC.

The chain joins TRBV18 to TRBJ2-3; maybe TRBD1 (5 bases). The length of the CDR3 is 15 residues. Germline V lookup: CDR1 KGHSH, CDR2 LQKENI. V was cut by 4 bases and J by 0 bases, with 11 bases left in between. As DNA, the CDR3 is TGTGCCAGCTCACGATCGACAGTTAGCACAGATACGCAGTATTTT. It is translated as CASSRSTVSTDTQYF. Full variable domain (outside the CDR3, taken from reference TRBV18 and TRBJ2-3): NAGVMQNPRHLVRRRGQEARLRCSPMKGHSHVYWYRQLPEEGLKFMVYLQKENIIDESGMPKERFSAEFPKEGPSILRIQQVVRGDSAAYFCASSRSTVSTDTQYFGPGTRLTVL.